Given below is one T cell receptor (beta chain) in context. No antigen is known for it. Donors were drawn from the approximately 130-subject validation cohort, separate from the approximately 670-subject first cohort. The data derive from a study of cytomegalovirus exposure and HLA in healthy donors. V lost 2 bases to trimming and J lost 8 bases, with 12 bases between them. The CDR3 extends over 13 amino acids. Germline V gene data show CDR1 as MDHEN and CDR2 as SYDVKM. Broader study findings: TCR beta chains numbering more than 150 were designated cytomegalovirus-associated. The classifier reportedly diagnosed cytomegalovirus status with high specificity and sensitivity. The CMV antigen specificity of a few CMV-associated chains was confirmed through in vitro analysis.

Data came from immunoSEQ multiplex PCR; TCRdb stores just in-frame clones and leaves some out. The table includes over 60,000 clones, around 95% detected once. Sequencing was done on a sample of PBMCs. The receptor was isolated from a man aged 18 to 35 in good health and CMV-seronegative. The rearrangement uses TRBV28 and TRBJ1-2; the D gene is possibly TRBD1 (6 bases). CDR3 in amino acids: CASSLGGAEGYTF. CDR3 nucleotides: TGTGCCAGCAGTTTAGGGGGGGCTGAAGGCTACACCTTC.